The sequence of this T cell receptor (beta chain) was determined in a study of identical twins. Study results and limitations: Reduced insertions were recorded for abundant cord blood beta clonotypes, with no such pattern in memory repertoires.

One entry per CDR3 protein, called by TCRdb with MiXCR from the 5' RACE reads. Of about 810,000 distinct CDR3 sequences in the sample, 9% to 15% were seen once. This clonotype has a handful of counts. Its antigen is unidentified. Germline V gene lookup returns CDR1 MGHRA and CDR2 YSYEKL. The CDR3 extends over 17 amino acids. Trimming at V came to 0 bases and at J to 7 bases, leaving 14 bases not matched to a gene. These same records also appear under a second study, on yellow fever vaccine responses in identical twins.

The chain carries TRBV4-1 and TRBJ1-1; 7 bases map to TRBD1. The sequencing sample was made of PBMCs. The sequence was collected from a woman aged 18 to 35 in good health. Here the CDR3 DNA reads TGCGCCAGCAGCCAAGATCGCCTTAGGAGGGGGCGCAATGAAGCTTTCTTT. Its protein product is CASSQDRLRRGRNEAFF.